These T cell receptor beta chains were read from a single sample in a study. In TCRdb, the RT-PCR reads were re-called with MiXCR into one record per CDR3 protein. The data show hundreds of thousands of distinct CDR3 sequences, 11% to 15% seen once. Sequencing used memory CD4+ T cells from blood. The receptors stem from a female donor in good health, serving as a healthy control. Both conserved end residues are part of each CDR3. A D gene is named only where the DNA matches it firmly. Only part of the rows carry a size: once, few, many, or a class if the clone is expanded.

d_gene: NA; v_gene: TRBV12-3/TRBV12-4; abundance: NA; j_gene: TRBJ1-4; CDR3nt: TGTGCCAGCGGTTACGGGACACCTGAAAAACTGTTTTTT; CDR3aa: CASGYGTPEKLFF
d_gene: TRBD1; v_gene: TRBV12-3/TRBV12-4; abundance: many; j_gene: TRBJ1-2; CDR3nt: TGTGCCACCGAGGAAGGACAGGGGGCATTTGGTGGCTACACCTTC; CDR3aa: CATEEGQGAFGGYTF
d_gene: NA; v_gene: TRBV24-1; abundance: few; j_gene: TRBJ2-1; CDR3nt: TGTGCCACCCAGGGGGGGCGCGGGCAGTTCTTC; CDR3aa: CATQGGRGQFF
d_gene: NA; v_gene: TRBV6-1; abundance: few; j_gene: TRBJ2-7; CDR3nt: TGTGCCAGCAGTGAATGGGGACCATACGAGCAGTACTTC; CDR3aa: CASSEWGPYEQYF
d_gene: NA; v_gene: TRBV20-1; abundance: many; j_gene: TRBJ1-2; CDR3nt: TGCAGCGCGCGGGGGACGTATGGCTACACCTTC; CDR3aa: CSARGTYGYTF
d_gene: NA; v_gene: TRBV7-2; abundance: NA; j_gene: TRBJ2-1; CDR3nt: TGTGCCAGCAGCCAATCGACTGCCAGCAATGAGCAGTTCTTC; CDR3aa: CASSQSTASNEQFF
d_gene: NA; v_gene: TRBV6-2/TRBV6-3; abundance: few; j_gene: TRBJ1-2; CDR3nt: TGTGCCAGCAGTTACGAGGCAGACTATGGCTACACCTTC; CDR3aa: CASSYEADYGYTF
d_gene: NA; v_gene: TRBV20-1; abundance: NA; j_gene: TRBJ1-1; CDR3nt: TGCAGTGCGACGGGACTTAGTGCTGAAGCTTTCTTT; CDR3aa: CSATGLSAEAFF
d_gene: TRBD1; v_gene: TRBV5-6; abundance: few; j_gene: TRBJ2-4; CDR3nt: TGTGCCAGCAGCTTGGATCTATCATTTCCGGGACAGGGATCCTTC; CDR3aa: CASSLDLSFPGQGSF
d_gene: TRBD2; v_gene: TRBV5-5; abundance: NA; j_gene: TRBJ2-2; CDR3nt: TGTGCCAGCACCTGGGGGAGCGGGAGCAACACCGGGGAGCTGTTTTTT; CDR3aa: CASTWGSGSNTGELFF
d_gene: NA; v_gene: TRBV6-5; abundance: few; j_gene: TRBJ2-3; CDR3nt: TGTGCCAGCAGTTATAATTCCGTCGCCTGGACCCCAGATACGCAGTATTTT; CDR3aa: CASSYNSVAWTPDTQYF
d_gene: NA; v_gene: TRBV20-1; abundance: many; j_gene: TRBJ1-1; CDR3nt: TGCAGTGCTAGCGGCCGACTTTCGAACACTGAAGCTTTCTTT; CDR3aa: CSASGRLSNTEAFF
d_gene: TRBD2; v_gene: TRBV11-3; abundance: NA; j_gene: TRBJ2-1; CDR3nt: TGTGCCAGCAGCCGAAGGGCTAGCGGGAGTAATGAGCAGTTCTTC; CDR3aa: CASSRRASGSNEQFF
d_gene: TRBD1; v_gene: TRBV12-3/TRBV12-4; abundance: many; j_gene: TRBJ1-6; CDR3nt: TGTGCCAGCAGTGATCGACAGGGAAGCTATAATTCACCCCTCCACTTT; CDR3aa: CASSDRQGSYNSPLHF
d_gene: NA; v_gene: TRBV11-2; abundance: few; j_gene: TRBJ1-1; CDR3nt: TGTGCCAGCAGCTTAGATGAGGACCTGAACACTGAAGCTTTCTTT; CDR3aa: CASSLDEDLNTEAFF
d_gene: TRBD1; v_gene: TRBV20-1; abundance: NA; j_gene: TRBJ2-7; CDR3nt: TGCAGTGCTAGAAAGCGGACAGGGCTGAACAACGAGCAGTACTTC; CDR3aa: CSARKRTGLNNEQYF
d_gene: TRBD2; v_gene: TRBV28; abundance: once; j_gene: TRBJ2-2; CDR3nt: TGTGCCAGCATCCTTAGCGGGAGCGCCCCGACCGGGGAGCTGTTTTTT; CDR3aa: CASILSGSAPTGELFF